This entry lists 23 T cell receptor beta chains sequenced from one sample in a study of beta chain features in type 1 diabetes. As every portion of the isolated RNA was reverse transcribed, the sequencing read expressed TCRB transcripts. The protocol was immunoSEQ multiplex PCR, while the TCRdb copy is restricted to in-frame clones and leaves out a portion. The sample has some 150,000 clones; about 44% are singletons. Sequencing was done on a sample of Tregs from blood. Every receptor here comes from a man between 18 and 35 years old in good health.

V usage is TRBV30 and J usage is TRBJ1-2; possible D gene TRBD1, 5 bases. Trimming cost V 2 bases and J 4 bases, with 11 bases left between them. The CDR3 sequence is 13 residues long. Germline values: CDR1 GTSNPN, CDR2 SVGIG (reference sequence). In DNA, the CDR3 is TGTGCCTGGAGTCTAGGGGAACCCTATGGCTACACCTTC. Amino acids: CAWSLGEPYGYTF.

This chain uses TRBV4-3 with TRBJ2-4; no firm D call. V was cut by 2 bases and J by 6 bases, with 11 bases left in between. The CDR3 covers 14 residues. The germline V gene encodes CDR1 LGHNA and CDR2 YSLEER. The CDR3 is CASSQYQIGNIQYF. The CDR3 DNA follows: TGCGCCAGCAGCCAATACCAGATTGGAAACATTCAGTACTTC.

V and J are TRBV4-2 and TRBJ2-3; D ambiguous. The CDR3 sequence is 15 residues long. The germline V and J ends were trimmed by 0 bases and 2 bases, with 9 bases remaining between them. Germline CDR1 is LGHNA and CDR2 is YNFKEQ. The CDR3 bases are TGTGCCAGCAGCCAAGATCGAGGATTCACAGATACGCAGTATTTT. It yields the protein CASSQDRGFTDTQYF.

The chain joins TRBV7-2 to TRBJ1-1; D is possibly TRBD1 (6 bases). CDR1 SGHTA and CDR2 FQGNSA come from the germline V gene. Trimming removed 0 bases from V and 1 base from J, with 12 bases in between. The CDR3 runs 16 residues. The CDR3 protein is CASSLALDRPNTEAFF. The DNA of the CDR3 is TGTGCCAGCAGCTTAGCCCTAGACAGGCCGAACACTGAAGCTTTCTTT. Variable domain in full (rest from reference TRBV7-2 and TRBJ1-1): GAGVSQSPSNKVTEKGKDVELRCDPISGHTALYWYRQSLGQGLEFLIYFQGNSAPDKSGLPSDRFSAERTGGSVSTLTIQRTQQEDSAVYLCASSLALDRPNTEAFFGQGTRLTVV.

This clone occurred a few times. The genes are TRBV19 and TRBJ1-1, with D tentatively TRBD1 (5 bases). Germline V CDR1 and CDR2: LNHDA, SQIVND (reference sequence). The CDR3 length is 13 residues. The V end lost 5 bases, the J end lost 5 bases, and 12 bases lay between the germline ends. CDR3 residues: CASSSGRWTEAFF. The CDR3 DNA reads as TGTGCCAGTAGTTCAGGGAGGTGGACTGAAGCTTTCTTT.

This clone was seen more than once but under ten times. V and J are TRBV7-2 and TRBJ2-3; 7 bases align to TRBD1. The CDR3 length is 15 residues. The junction had 8 bases not matched to a gene; V was cut back by 5 bases and J by 3 bases. From germline, CDR1 is SGHTA and CDR2 FQGNSA. The chain's CDR3 is CASSRYRGRTDTQYF. The CDR3 nucleotides read TGTGCCAGCAGCCGTTACAGGGGCAGGACAGATACGCAGTATTTT.

This chain connects TRBV19 to TRBJ2-5; 9 bases align to TRBD2. The CDR3 totals 18 residues. Germline CDR1 and CDR2: LNHDA and SQIVND (reference sequence). With 5 bases clipped from V and 5 bases from J, the junction kept 18 bases outside the gene matches. CDR3 sequence: CASSPRVSGGLQYETQYF. The CDR3 coding sequence is TGTGCCAGTAGTCCCCGGGTTAGCGGGGGCCTTCAATACGAGACCCAGTACTTC.

This clone was counted between two and nine times. The chain joins TRBV5-4 to TRBJ2-3, with 11 bases that match TRBD1. This CDR3 is built from 15 residues. J lost 11 bases, V lost 4 bases, and 12 bases had no gene match. The germline V gene encodes CDR1 SGHNT and CDR2 YYREEE (reference sequence). The CDR3 is CASSRGQGEAGQQYF. Written as DNA, the CDR3 is TGTGCCAGCAGCCGGGGACAGGGGGAGGCGGGCCAGCAGTATTTT.

V and J are TRBV7-2 and TRBJ2-7; tentatively, D is TRBD2 (6 bases). The germline V and J ends were trimmed by 2 bases and 6 bases, with 17 bases remaining between them. Germline V CDR1 and CDR2: SGHTA, FQGNSA. The CDR3 loop spans 15 amino acids. CDR3 nucleotide sequence: TGTGCCAGCAGCTTATGGCGCGAGGCGGGGATCGAGCAGTACTTC. This gives the protein CASSLWREAGIEQYF.

The rearrangement links TRBV6-1 to TRBJ2-5; 8 bases line up with TRBD1. The J call is doubtful: the DNA matches TRBJ2-7 better. Germline loops: CDR1 MNHNS, CDR2 SASEGT. The CDR3 spans 14 residues. Written as DNA, the CDR3 is TGTGCCAGCAGGAACCGGGACAGGCTTTACGAGCAGTACTTC. This encodes CASRNRDRLYEQYF.

This sequence joins TRBV7-2 and TRBJ1-5, with 7 bases that match TRBD1. The CDR3 length is 13 residues. CDR1 and CDR2 (germline): SGHTA, FQGNSA. The V gene end was trimmed by 5 bases and the J gene end by 7 bases; junction bases not matched to a gene: 5. The CDR3 nucleotides are TGTGCCAGCAGCCAACGACAGGGCCAGCCCCAGCATTTT. This encodes CASSQRQGQPQHF.

The chain has TRBV27 and TRBJ2-2; 8 bases fit TRBD1. Per the germline V gene, CDR1 is MNHEY and CDR2 is SMNVEV (reference sequence). The V gene end was trimmed by 4 bases and the J gene end by 7 bases; junction bases not matched to a gene: 5. The CDR3 has 14 residues. The CDR3 DNA follows: TGTGCCAGCAGTTATGGGGACAGGATCGGGGAGCTGTTTTTT. It encodes CASSYGDRIGELFF.

This clone occurred a few times. The V call is TRBV11-1, the J call TRBJ2-7, with 8 positions matching TRBD1. There are 16 residues in the CDR3. With 0 bases clipped from V and 0 bases from J, the junction kept 4 bases outside the gene matches. CDR1 is SGHAT, CDR2 FQDESV, per germline (reference sequence). The CDR3 sequence: CASSLATGTGSYEQYF. In DNA form, the CDR3 reads TGTGCCAGCAGCTTAGCCACCGGGACAGGCTCCTACGAGCAGTACTTC.

In DNA form, the CDR3 reads TGCGCCAGCAGCTTGGGGACAGGGGGATTTGATCAGCCCCAGCATTTT. Its protein product is CASSLGTGGFDQPQHF. V is TRBV5-1 and J is TRBJ1-5; 10 nucleotides agree with TRBD1. CDR1 and CDR2 (germline): SGHRS, YFSETQ. This CDR3 comprises 16 residues. V lost 0 bases, J lost 5 bases, and 5 bases stayed unmatched.

On this clone itself: The same CDR3 can be traced to other DNA sequences in this sample. J is TRBJ2-1 and V is TRBV18, with 7 bases aligning to TRBD1. This CDR3 comprises 16 residues. Unmatched junction bases numbered 12, after V lost 6 bases and J lost 4 bases. The germline V gene encodes CDR1 KGHSH and CDR2 LQKENI. The CDR3 spells CASSPRQGSGYNEQFF. The CDR3 DNA follows: TGTGCCAGCTCGCCAAGACAGGGTTCAGGATACAATGAGCAGTTCTTC.

The genes are TRBV5-1 and TRBJ1-1; TRBD1 matches 7 bases. The CDR3 has 14 residues. Germline lookup yields CDR1 SGHRS and CDR2 YFSETQ. V dropped 4 bases and J dropped 6; count of bases not matched to a gene: 9. CDR3 sequence reads: CASSPSTGWAEAFF. In DNA form, the CDR3 reads TGCGCCAGCAGCCCATCGACAGGGTGGGCTGAAGCTTTCTTT.

This CDR3 reads CASSPPPTGEQFF. The CDR3 nucleotides read TGTGCCAGCTCACCGCCGCCCACAGGGGAGCAGTTCTTC. The chain uses TRBV18 and TRBJ2-1; tentative D call: TRBD1 (6 bases). Germline CDR1 and CDR2: KGHSH and LQKENI. CDR3 size: 13 residues. V gave up 3 bases and J gave up 10 bases, with 13 bases separating them. Filled out from reference TRBV18 and TRBJ2-1, the complete variable domain reads NAGVMQNPRHLVRRRGQEARLRCSPMKGHSHVYWYRQLPEEGLKFMVYLQKENIIDESGMPKERFSAEFPKEGPSILRIQQVVRGDSAAYFCASSPPPTGEQFFGPGTRLTVL.

The chain is built from TRBV10-3 and TRBJ2-1; 7 bases fit TRBD1. The CDR3 contains 13 residues. Trimming at V came to 9 bases and at J to 9 bases, leaving 11 bases not matched to a gene. In germline, CDR1 is ENHRY, CDR2 SYGVKD. CDR3 nucleotide sequence: TGTGCCATAATGGGACAGACGATTAGTGAGCAGTTCTTC. It translates to CAIMGQTISEQFF.

V gene TRBV25-1 combines with J gene TRBJ1-4, with D perhaps TRBD1 (5 bases). Trimming removed 6 bases at V and 0 bases at J, with 11 bases between. This CDR3 spans 15 amino acids. The V gene's germline CDR1 is MGHDK and CDR2 SYGVNS. The CDR3 nucleotides read TGTGCCAGCAGGCAGGGTCTTTCAACTAATGAAAAACTGTTTTTT. It encodes CASRQGLSTNEKLFF.

With respect to this clone: Additional DNA sequences in this sample encode the identical CDR3. The chain has TRBV7-2 and TRBJ2-5, with D unclear. From germline, CDR1 is SGHTA and CDR2 FQGNSA. The CDR3 has 11 residues. Trimming removed 5 bases from V and 2 bases from J, with 3 bases in between. As DNA, the CDR3 is TGTGCCAGCAGCCCACAAGAGACCCAGTACTTC. Translation: CASSPQETQYF. Filled out from reference TRBV7-2 and TRBJ2-5, the complete variable domain reads GAGVSQSPSNKVTEKGKDVELRCDPISGHTALYWYRQSLGQGLEFLIYFQGNSAPDKSGLPSDRFSAERTGGSVSTLTIQRTQQEDSAVYLCASSPQETQYFGPGTRLLVL.

The rearrangement uses TRBV9 and TRBJ2-7; TRBD1 aligns across 8 bases. The CDR3 consists of 15 residues. Unmatched junction bases numbered 9, after V lost 4 bases and J lost 3 bases. Looked up from germline, CDR1 is SGDLS and CDR2 is YYNGEE. CDR3 region: CASSRGGTGSYEQYF. As DNA, the CDR3 is TGTGCCAGCAGCCGGGGCGGGACAGGAAGCTACGAGCAGTACTTC.

This clone was detected a few times. The V gene is TRBV6-6, the J gene TRBJ1-5, with 8 nucleotides matching TRBD1. V lost 0 bases and J lost 6; bases outside the gene matches: 7. From germline, CDR1 is MNHNY and CDR2 SVGAGI (reference sequence). The CDR3 extends over 16 amino acids. The CDR3 DNA reads TGTGCCAGCAGTTACTCGCCTGGACAGGGTGGTCAGCCCCAGCATTTT. Encoded protein: CASSYSPGQGGQPQHF.

The rearrangement uses TRBV18 and TRBJ1-2; tentatively, D is TRBD1 (5 bases). Germline values: CDR1 KGHSH, CDR2 LQKENI. The CDR3 runs 14 residues. Trimming took 5 bases from V and 4 from J, leaving 14 bases between them. CDR3 nucleotides: TGTGCCAGCTCAACAAGACAGCCTAGCTATGGCTACACCTTC. Translating gives CASSTRQPSYGYTF. The variable domain in full, completed from reference TRBV18 and TRBJ1-2, reads NAGVMQNPRHLVRRRGQEARLRCSPMKGHSHVYWYRQLPEEGLKFMVYLQKENIIDESGMPKERFSAEFPKEGPSILRIQQVVRGDSAAYFCASSTRQPSYGYTFGSGTRLTVV.